These 24 T cell receptor beta chains share one sample of origin, sequenced in a study of spatial heterogeneity in lung cancer. Time point given: sample taken at primary tumor resection. Using its own MiXCR run on the 5' RACE reads, TCRdb lists one record per CDR3 protein. The sample has tens of thousands of distinct CDR3 sequences, 8% seen once. The sequencing here drew on PBMCs, taken at surgery. The origin of the receptors is a male donor with early-stage non-small cell lung cancer.

The chain is built from TRBV5-4 and TRBJ2-4; perhaps TRBD1 as D (6 bases). This CDR3 is 19 amino acids long. Germline assignment: CDR1 SGHNT and CDR2 YYREEE (reference sequence). The germline V and J ends were trimmed by 2 bases and 2 bases, with 23 bases remaining between them. CDR3 in DNA: TGTGCCAGCAGCTTCAACCGGGACAACGGATGGCGCACCAAAAACATTCAGTACTTC. Amino acid sequence: CASSFNRDNGWRTKNIQYF.

This clonotype was counted between two and nine times. The rearrangement links TRBV12-3 or TRBV12-4 to TRBJ1-1, with D unclear. Trimming shortened V by 3 bases and J by 1 base, and 6 bases separated the two germline ends. The CDR3 runs 13 residues. The CDR3 reads CASSLLPNTEAFF. The CDR3 nucleotides read TGTGCCAGCAGTTTGCTGCCGAACACTGAAGCTTTCTTT.

CDR3 coding DNA: TGCGCCAGCAGCCAAGCGGGATTCTCCTACAATGAGCAGTTCTTC. Its translation is CASSQAGFSYNEQFF. The genes are TRBV4-3 and TRBJ2-1; a possible D gene is TRBD2 (5 bases). Germline CDR1 LGHNA, CDR2 YSLEER. CDR3 size: 15 residues. The V and J ends lost 1 base and 0 bases respectively, with 7 bases between them.

In its sample, this clonotype was seen a few times. The chain joins TRBV27 to TRBJ2-2; D call uncertain. V lost 6 bases and J 2 bases, leaving 10 bases between the germline ends. CDR3 length: 14 residues. Germline assignment: CDR1 MNHEY and CDR2 SMNVEV (reference sequence). Written as DNA, the CDR3 is TGTGCCAGCAGCCGCGACGTCAACACCGGGGAGCTGTTTTTT. It encodes CASSRDVNTGELFF.

This clonotype was observed a handful of times. CDR3 protein: CATSRVGWTEAFF. The CDR3 DNA reads TGTGCCACCAGCAGAGTGGGGTGGACTGAAGCTTTCTTT. The V gene is TRBV15, the J gene TRBJ1-1; D call uncertain. The CDR3 has 13 residues. CDR1 LNHNV and CDR2 YYDKDF come from the germline V gene (reference sequence). Deletions cut 1 base from V and 5 bases from J, with 8 bases between.

This CDR3 is CASSSGQGYTF. The CDR3 nucleotides read TGTGCCAGCAGTTCGGGGCAAGGCTACACCTTC. V gene TRBV12-3 or TRBV12-4 combines with J gene TRBJ1-2; a weak D match, TRBD1 (5 bases). The germline V and J ends were trimmed by 4 bases and 8 bases, with 8 bases remaining between them. This CDR3 is built from 11 residues.

This clonotype occurred many times. At one of its ends the junction is not consistent with the germline gene, which may arise from a read error. The V call is TRBV12-3 or TRBV12-4, the J call TRBJ2-3; 12 bases match TRBD2. This CDR3 comprises 14 residues. CDR3 sequence (DNA): TGTGCCAGCAGTCTAGCGGGAGGGGCAGATACGCAGTATTTT. Translation gives CASSLAGGADTQYF.

The genes are TRBV20-1 and TRBJ2-3; TRBD1 agrees at 9 bases. Unmatched junction bases numbered 3, after V lost 3 bases and J lost 2 bases. Germline CDR1 and CDR2: DFQATT and SNEGSKA (reference sequence). The CDR3 contains 14 residues. The CDR3 region has the DNA TGCAGTGCTAGGGGGACAGGGTTCACAGATACGCAGTATTTT. Translation: CSARGTGFTDTQYF.

In this sample, this clonotype turned up many times. This chain joins TRBV20-1 and TRBJ2-7, with 11 bases lining up with TRBD2. V shed 1 base and J 3 bases; nucleotides not matched to a gene: 8. Germline lookup yields CDR1 DFQATT and CDR2 SNEGSKA (reference sequence). This CDR3 comprises 16 residues. In DNA, the CDR3 is TGCAGTGCTAGAGGCCGACTAGCGGGAAGAATCTACGAGCAGTACTTC. Translated, it gives CSARGRLAGRIYEQYF.

This clonotype was seen a few times. V usage is TRBV6-1 and J usage is TRBJ1-5; no clear D. The CDR3 covers 13 residues. From germline, CDR1 is MNHNS and CDR2 SASEGT. V was pared by 3 bases and J by 6 bases, with 9 bases between. This CDR3 reads CASSEVWGQPQHF. For the CDR3, the DNA is TGTGCCAGCAGTGAGGTTTGGGGTCAGCCCCAGCATTTT.

The V call is TRBV30, the J call TRBJ1-2; possibly TRBD1 for D (6 bases). Per the germline V gene, CDR1 is GTSNPN and CDR2 is SVGIG (reference sequence). This CDR3 contains 13 residues. Trimming took 0 bases from V and 3 from J, leaving 8 bases between them. The CDR3 sequence: CAWSVRTDYGYTF. CDR3 nucleotide sequence: TGTGCCTGGAGTGTTAGGACAGACTATGGCTACACCTTC. Full variable domain (rest looked up from reference TRBV30 and TRBJ1-2): SQTIHQWPATLVQPVGSPLSLECTVEGTSNPNLYWYRQAAGRGLQLLFYSVGIGQISSEVPQNLSASRPQDRQFILSSKKLLLSDSGFYLCAWSVRTDYGYTFGSGTRLTVV.

The chain carries TRBV12-3 or TRBV12-4 and TRBJ2-4; a possible D gene is TRBD1 (6 bases). The CDR3 is made up of 14 amino acids. The V end was cut by 5 bases, the J end by 2 bases, with 10 bases between. This CDR3 reads CASSPRGTKNIQYF. CDR3 nucleotide sequence: TGTGCCAGCAGTCCCAGGGGAACCAAAAACATTCAGTACTTC.

J is TRBJ2-7 and V is TRBV4-2; D remains unclear. Per germline, CDR1 LGHNA and CDR2 YNFKEQ. Trimming cost V 1 base and J 6 bases, with 13 bases left between them. The length of the CDR3 is 14 residues. Written as DNA, the CDR3 is TGTGCCAGCAGCCAAGGGACCGATTTACCCGAGCAGTACTTC. It translates to CASSQGTDLPEQYF.

This clonotype was found many times. CDR3 region: CSARDGIGTGELFF. CDR3 coding DNA: TGCAGTGCTAGAGACGGGATTGGCACCGGGGAGCTGTTTTTT. This sequence joins TRBV20-1 and TRBJ2-2; TRBD2 might be the D (5 bases). The V gene's germline CDR1 is DFQATT and CDR2 SNEGSKA (reference sequence). This CDR3 contains 14 residues. V gave up 0 bases and J gave up 4 bases, with 9 bases separating them.

This clonotype was counted between two and nine times. The chain combines TRBV27 with TRBJ2-2, with a tentative D call TRBD2 (5 bases). The germline V gene encodes CDR1 MNHEY and CDR2 SMNVEV (reference sequence). The V and J ends lost 5 bases and 3 bases respectively, with 13 bases between them. The CDR3 sequence is 15 residues long. The CDR3 protein is CASSPRALHTGELFF. CDR3 coding DNA: TGTGCCAGCAGTCCGCGGGCCCTTCACACCGGGGAGCTGTTTTTT.

This clonotype was observed at least ten times. The chain is built from TRBV9 and TRBJ1-1, with 8 nucleotides matching TRBD1. This CDR3 contains 13 residues. Trimming removed 0 bases from V and 10 bases from J; junction bases left unmatched: 5. The germline CDR1 and CDR2 sequences are SGDLS and YYNGEE. CDR3 residues: CASSVDQGASAFF. The DNA of the CDR3 is TGTGCCAGCAGCGTAGACCAGGGGGCGTCAGCTTTCTTT.

The genes are TRBV5-1 and TRBJ2-1; 8 nucleotides line up with TRBD1. Trimming removed 3 bases from V and 0 bases from J; junction bases left unmatched: 2. The CDR3 runs to 15 residues. The germline gives CDR1 SGHRS, CDR2 YFSETQ. The CDR3 is CASSSGGRSYNEQFF. For the CDR3, the DNA is TGCGCCAGCAGCTCAGGGGGCCGCTCCTACAATGAGCAGTTCTTC.

This clonotype was picked up many times. The genes are TRBV12-3 or TRBV12-4 and TRBJ1-1; D gene unclear. Trimming stripped 3 bases from V and 5 bases from J, with 13 bases between. The CDR3 spans 14 residues. The CDR3 DNA follows: TGTGCCAGCAGTTTCCCTGGGCCAACGACTGAAGCTTTCTTT. Amino acids: CASSFPGPTTEAFF.

This chain links TRBV20-1 with TRBJ1-3; D gene ambiguous. CDR3 length: 14 residues. The ends were cut back, 1 base at V and 1 base at J, with 8 bases in the middle. The V gene's germline CDR1 is DFQATT and CDR2 SNEGSKA (reference sequence). For the CDR3, the DNA is TGCAGTGCTAGAGTCACAAGTTCTGGAAACACCATATATTTT. It translates to CSARVTSSGNTIYF.

This clonotype showed up just a few times. The chain is built from TRBV5-1 and TRBJ2-1; unclear D gene. The CDR3 contains 15 residues. The V gene's germline CDR1 is SGHRS and CDR2 YFSETQ. V gave up 0 bases and J gave up 7 bases, with 14 bases separating them. CDR3 protein: CASSLATVIGNEQFF. The CDR3 DNA reads TGCGCCAGCAGCTTGGCGACGGTCATTGGGAATGAGCAGTTCTTC.

The chain carries TRBV18 and TRBJ1-5; D call uncertain. This CDR3 has 13 residues. V lost 6 bases, J lost 2 bases, and 8 bases lay in between. The germline CDR1 and CDR2 sequences are KGHSH and LQKENI. This CDR3 is CASSLKGNQPQHF. As DNA, the CDR3 is TGTGCCAGCTCCCTTAAGGGCAATCAGCCCCAGCATTTT. The whole variable domain, filled in from reference TRBV18 and TRBJ1-5, reads NAGVMQNPRHLVRRRGQEARLRCSPMKGHSHVYWYRQLPEEGLKFMVYLQKENIIDESGMPKERFSAEFPKEGPSILRIQQVVRGDSAAYFCASSLKGNQPQHFGDGTRLSIL.

V usage is TRBV7-6 and J usage is TRBJ2-3; 11 bases match TRBD2. J lost 3 bases, V lost 7 bases, and 9 bases had no gene match. This CDR3 has 16 amino acids. Germline CDR1 and CDR2: SGHVS and FNYEAQ. The CDR3 protein is CASMGSGRARTDTQYF. CDR3 in DNA: TGTGCCAGCATGGGTAGCGGGAGGGCCCGGACAGATACGCAGTATTTT.

This clonotype came up many times. The CDR3 bases are TGTGCCACCGACAGACAGGGGGTAGCCGGGGAGCTGTTTTTT. Its translation: CATDRQGVAGELFF. This chain links TRBV10-3 with TRBJ2-2, with 9 bases lining up with TRBD1. Per the germline V gene, CDR1 is ENHRY and CDR2 is SYGVKD. This CDR3 is built from 14 residues. Unmatched junction bases numbered 9, after V lost 10 bases and J lost 6 bases.

In this sample, this clonotype turned up many times. The rearrangement joins TRBV6-5 to TRBJ2-7; TRBD1 agrees at 10 bases. With V trimmed by 4 bases and J by 4 bases, 7 bases remained unmatched. The CDR3 sequence is 15 residues long. Per germline, CDR1 MNHEY and CDR2 SVGAGI. This chain's CDR3 is CASSFSPGQGYEQYF. The CDR3 region has the DNA TGTGCCAGCAGTTTCTCCCCGGGACAGGGGTACGAGCAGTACTTC.